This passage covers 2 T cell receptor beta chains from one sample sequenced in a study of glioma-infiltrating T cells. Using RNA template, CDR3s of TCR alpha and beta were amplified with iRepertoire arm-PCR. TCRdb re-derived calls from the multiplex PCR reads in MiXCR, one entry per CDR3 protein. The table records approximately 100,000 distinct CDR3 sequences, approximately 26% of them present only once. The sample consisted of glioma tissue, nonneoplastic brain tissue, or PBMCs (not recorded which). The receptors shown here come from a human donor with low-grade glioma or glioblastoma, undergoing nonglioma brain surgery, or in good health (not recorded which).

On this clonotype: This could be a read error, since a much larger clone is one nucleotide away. CDR3 sequence (DNA): TGTGCCAGCAGCCGTACCGGGACGACGGGCGCCAACTATGGCTGCACCTTC. Its translation: CASSRTGTTGANYGCTF. The rearrangement links TRBV14 to TRBJ1-2, with a tentative D call TRBD1 (5 bases). CDR1 and CDR2 from the germline V gene are SGHDN and FVKESK. The CDR3 runs 17 residues.

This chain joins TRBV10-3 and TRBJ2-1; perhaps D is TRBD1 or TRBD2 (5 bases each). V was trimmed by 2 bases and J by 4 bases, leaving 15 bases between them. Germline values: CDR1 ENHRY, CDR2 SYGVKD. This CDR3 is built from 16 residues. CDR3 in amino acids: CAISELWGIAYNEQFF. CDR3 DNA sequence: TGTGCCATCAGTGAGCTTTGGGGGATTGCTTACAATGAGCAGTTCTTC.